This entry features one TCR beta chain sequence. The data were taken from a study of cytomegalovirus exposure and HLA in healthy donors. The CDR3 consists of 18 residues. Germline values: CDR1 MNHNS, CDR2 SASEGT. The J segment lost 2 bases and the V segment lost 6 bases, leaving 18 bases of the junction unmatched. Clones were read by immunoSEQ multiplex PCR, and TCRdb kept only the in-frame ones, dropping some. The sample shows 130,000 or so clones, over 85% of them seen only once. The receptor comes from a young man in good health and CMV-seronegative. Sample: PBMCs. The chain carries TRBV6-1 and TRBJ1-2; 7 bases align to TRBD1. CDR3 protein: CASREQPGQLRVNYGYTF. The CDR3 bases are TGTGCCAGCAGGGAACAGCCGGGACAGCTGAGAGTAAACTATGGCTACACCTTC.